The clone carrying this T cell receptor (beta chain) was found a few times. Its antigen is still unknown. This specimen belongs to a study of CD8 T cells in ankylosing spondylitis. Study results and caveats: Ankylosing spondylitis blood appeared to carry a characteristic TCR beta motif of roughly 8 highly homologous variants.

From the 5' RACE reads, TCRdb called clonotypes with MiXCR, one entry per CDR3 protein. In the table there are hundreds of thousands of distinct CDR3 sequences, roughly an eighth of which are singletons. V lost 0 bases and J 7 bases, leaving 16 bases between the germline ends. The CDR3 sequence is 16 residues long. Per germline, CDR1 MNHEY and CDR2 SVGAGI. The sample was blood, either unsorted or a sorted T cell fraction (not recorded which). V gene TRBV6-5 combines with J gene TRBJ1-5; D remains unclear. The TCR comes from a male donor with ankylosing spondylitis. The CDR3 loop is CASSYSVAPGNQPQHF. The CDR3 DNA sequence: TGTGCCAGCAGTTACTCGGTAGCCCCCGGTAACCAGCCCCAGCATTTT.